The rows below give T cell receptor beta chains drawn from one sample of a study of regulatory T cells in long-lasting Graves disease. TCRdb re-called the multiplex PCR reads with MiXCR, one entry per CDR3 protein. This table has 430,000 or so distinct CDR3 sequences, over 20% appearing once. Sequences were derived from peripheral blood mononuclear cells (PBMCs), sampled when the disease was refractory, from a patient treated with antithyroid drugs. The receptors here all came from a female donor with Graves disease. Both conserved end residues are part of each CDR3. Size is stated for part of the rows, as once, few or many counts, or as a class when the clone is expanded.

abundance	v_gene	j_gene	CDR3aa
few	TRBV11-2	TRBJ2-2	CASSLDWVRVNTGELFF
NA	TRBV7-9	TRBJ2-1	CASSLEAGARGEQFF
NA	TRBV11-2	TRBJ2-3	CASSLPWTDTQYF
many	TRBV2	TRBJ2-2	CASSPSGMDTGELFF
many	TRBV7-2	TRBJ2-7	CASSLLWGPTYEQYF
NA	TRBV27	TRBJ1-1	CAASSLGTGNTEAFF
NA	TRBV3-1	TRBJ1-6	CASSPGRARSPLHF
many	TRBV13	TRBJ2-7	CASSSRTGVSPTYEQYF
many	TRBV20-1	TRBJ1-1	CSAIKQGTNTEAFF
many	TRBV20-1	TRBJ2-7	CSARAPTGPNEQYF
many	TRBV6-1	TRBJ2-2	CASEGSNTGELFF
NA	TRBV4-1	TRBJ2-4	CASSRGRGGDIQYF
NA	TRBV5-1	TRBJ2-7	CASSQTTGGNEQYF
many	TRBV19	TRBJ2-5	CASSIWRNQETQYF
many	TRBV27	TRBJ1-5	CASSLWGTVRSNQPQHF
NA	TRBV30	TRBJ2-2	CAWSWGGSVTGELFF
NA	TRBV28	TRBJ2-3	CASSFLSGSPDTQYF
many	TRBV28	TRBJ2-6	CASTEDSSGANVLTF
NA	TRBV3-1	TRBJ1-5	CASSQYRDQPQHF
NA	TRBV5-1	TRBJ2-7	CASSFTAGGGGYEQYF
NA	TRBV30	TRBJ1-1	CAWSPGGSGDTEAFF
many	TRBV24-1	TRBJ2-2	CAAGQNTGELFF
many	TRBV28	TRBJ2-7	CASTTRGTLYEQYF
many	TRBV19	TRBJ1-2	CASGPDGYTF
many	TRBV12-3/TRBV12-4	TRBJ1-5	CASSFSAKDFSSNQPQHF
NA	TRBV29-1	TRBJ2-3	CSVEEEGPTDTQYF
many	TRBV20-1	TRBJ2-2	CSALPTRTGELFF
few	TRBV9	TRBJ2-5	CASSVAGGKETQYF
many	TRBV30	TRBJ1-2	CAWGTGVGYTF
many	TRBV2	TRBJ2-2	CASSERRRGLTGELFF
many	TRBV30	TRBJ1-1	CAWSPVNTEAFF
NA	TRBV3-1	TRBJ1-1	CASSLPVGLNTEAFF
few	TRBV6-1	TRBJ1-2	CASPGNATSFGDYTF
many	TRBV2	TRBJ2-5	CASSTDRGQETQYF
NA	TRBV9	TRBJ2-7	CASSVEASSYEQYF
few	TRBV20-1	TRBJ2-7	CSATPGLAGGEQYF
NA	TRBV7-9	TRBJ2-1	CASSLGSQGTYNEQFF
NA	TRBV11-2	TRBJ2-3	CASSLELIGGTDTQYF
many	TRBV11-1	TRBJ2-5	CASSPELQETQYF
NA	TRBV7-9	TRBJ2-2	CASSLRIFGTGGTGELFF
many	TRBV2	TRBJ2-7	CASRVYRGPTYEQYF
many	TRBV2	TRBJ2-2	CASSDTGGNNGELFF
many	TRBV19	TRBJ1-1	CASSTGQGMNTEAFF